This T cell receptor (beta chain) was captured in a study of radiotherapy plus CTLA-4 blockade in lung cancer. Study details: Objective responses arose in approximately 17% of patients, and 25% to 40% experienced disease control. Study findings and constraints: Early blood T cell clone dynamics reportedly forecast response best, with interferon-beta. Blood TCR clones of tumor origin expanded after radiotherapy plus ipilimumab.

Remarks on this clone: What it binds is unknown.

With ipilimumab providing CTLA-4 blockade, focal radiation was administered to patients who had chemo-refractory metastatic non-small-cell lung cancer. Profiled with immunoSEQ multiplex PCR; TCRdb holds only in-frame clones, not every one. Among 65,000 to 90,000 clones, about 87% were seen once, and the ten largest hold over 0.85%. This clonotype was obtained from a human donor with non-small cell lung cancer who had stable disease on radiotherapy plus ipilimumab. Source: peripheral blood, taken from a patient treated with radiotherapy plus ipilimumab.

DNA for the CDR3: TGTGCCAGCTCACCGCTCCGGGACAGGGGGCCTGAAGCTTTCTTT. It is translated as CASSPLRDRGPEAFF. The rearrangement uses TRBV18 and TRBJ1-1; TRBD1 aligns across 12 bases. This CDR3 contains 15 residues. V trimming: 3 bases; J trimming: 6 bases; junction bases outside the gene matches: 5. CDR1 is KGHSH and CDR2 is LQKENI in the germline V gene. Based on the CDR3 plus reference TRBV18 and TRBJ1-1, the full variable domain is NAGVMQNPRHLVRRRGQEARLRCSPMKGHSHVYWYRQLPEEGLKFMVYLQKENIIDESGMPKERFSAEFPKEGPSILRIQQVVRGDSAAYFCASSPLRDRGPEAFFGQGTRLTVV.